The 3 T cell receptor beta chains presented below share a single source sample, sequenced in a study of T cells expressing NK-cell markers. TCRdb reprocessed the 5' RACE reads; each CDR3 protein has one entry and no DNA is given. The sample holds over 4,500 distinct CDR3 sequences. Sequencing used blood T cells: a sorted CD56 or NKG2C T cell subset, CD4+ or CD8+ T cells, or bulk PBMC T cells (not recorded which). Every receptor here comes from a man between 18 and 35 years old in good health.

This chain connects TRBV18 to TRBJ2-6. Germline-derived CDR1 and CDR2 are KGHSH and LQKENI. The CDR3 consists of 17 residues. The chain's CDR3 is CASSPHALQAGANVLTF.

The gene calls are TRBV7-3 and TRBJ2-1; the TCRdb call, TRBD2, lacks DNA for checking. This CDR3 region has 15 residues. CDR1 and CDR2 (germline): SGHTA, FQGTGA. The CDR3 spells CASSLMSGRHNEQFF.

The V and J genes are TRBV11-1 and TRBJ2-7; TCRdb indicates TRBD1, and absent DNA this call remains unverified. Germline lookup yields CDR1 SGHAT and CDR2 FQDESV (reference sequence). The CDR3 spans 19 residues. CDR3 protein: CASSYRRWTGGQSSYEQYF.